This TCR beta chain was found in a study of blood T cell repertoires in COVID-19. About the study: T cells, B-cell-depleted T cells, or PBMCs provided the cDNA or gDNA that served as material.

This clone came up once. Original data processing: The assay estimated nucleated cells by amplifying reference gene primers. Repertoires were generated with immunoSEQ multiplex PCR, while TCRdb's copy carries only in-frame clones and drops some. V and J calls and clone size follow that table, whereas D and trimming were derived from the DNA. Of around 130,000 clones in the sample, around four fifths were seen once. Germline V gene sequence: CDR1 DFQATT, CDR2 SNEGSKA (reference sequence). CDR3 length: 15 amino acids. Trimming at V came to 3 bases and at J to 5 bases, leaving 8 bases not matched to a gene.

The sample comprised peripheral blood. This chain uses TRBV20-1 with TRBJ2-3, with 10 nucleotides matching TRBD2. This receptor was identified in a human donor in a cohort sampled during active COVID-19. CDR3 protein: CSASRSGGAGDTQYF. The CDR3 DNA reads as TGCAGTGCTAGTCGAAGCGGGGGGGCTGGAGATACGCAGTATTTT.